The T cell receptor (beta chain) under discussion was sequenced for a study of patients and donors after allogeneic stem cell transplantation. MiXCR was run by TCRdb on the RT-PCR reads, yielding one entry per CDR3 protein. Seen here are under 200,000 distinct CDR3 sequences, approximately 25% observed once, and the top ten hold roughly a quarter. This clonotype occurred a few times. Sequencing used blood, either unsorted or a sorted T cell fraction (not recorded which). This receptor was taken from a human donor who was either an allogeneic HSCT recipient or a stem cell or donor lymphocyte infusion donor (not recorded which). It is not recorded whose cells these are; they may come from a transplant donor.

For the CDR3, the DNA is TGTGCCAGCAGTTTCGTGAGAGGGTTGAACACTGAAGCTTTCTTT. Residues: CASSFVRGLNTEAFF. This rearrangement joins TRBV12-3 or TRBV12-4 to TRBJ1-1; D gene ambiguous. V was shortened by 3 bases and J by 0 bases, with 11 bases between the two germline ends. This CDR3 spans 15 amino acids.